One and the same sample provided the 16 T cell receptor beta chains below, sequenced in a study of T-cell memory formation after mild COVID-19. TCRdb re-called the 5' RACE reads with MiXCR, one entry per CDR3 protein. The sample yields 250,000 to 300,000 distinct CDR3 sequences, 16% seen once. Input material: PBMCs or a T cell subset sorted from them (not recorded which). These receptors originate from a young man who had mild COVID-19 (a few samples of this study predate the infection). Cell type and time point are not known.

The chain is built from TRBV15 and TRBJ2-3; D not certain. The CDR3 is 14 residues long. The germline CDR1 and CDR2 sequences are LNHNV and YYDKDF (reference sequence). Trimming removed 1 base at V and 4 bases at J, with 9 bases between. The CDR3 region is CATSRVFNADTQYF. The CDR3 region has the DNA TGTGCCACCAGCAGAGTCTTCAACGCAGATACGCAGTATTTT.

The chain carries TRBV4-1 and TRBJ2-1; 15 bases are a match to TRBD2. V dropped 4 bases and J dropped 7; count of bases not matched to a gene: 5. CDR1 and CDR2 from the germline V gene are MGHRA and YSYEKL. The CDR3 extends over 16 amino acids. CDR3 nucleotide sequence: TGCGCCAGCAGCCTCAGGACTAGCGGGGGGGCGAATGAGCAGTTCTTC. This sequence encodes CASSLRTSGGANEQFF.

This chain joins TRBV29-1 and TRBJ2-4; D gene unclear. The V gene lost 4 bases and the J gene lost 8 bases, with 12 bases spanning the gap. Germline values: CDR1 SQVTM, CDR2 ANQGSEA. The CDR3 is 12 amino acids. The CDR3 DNA reads TGCAGCGTTGCAATCCCCAGAGACATTCAGTACTTC. Its translation is CSVAIPRDIQYF.

This clonotype showed up many times. The chain has TRBV7-3 and TRBJ2-3, with TRBD2 matching 8 bases. The CDR3 totals 16 residues. Trimming took 2 bases from V and 2 from J; bases not matched to a gene: 6. In germline, CDR1 is SGHTA, CDR2 FQGTGA. CDR3 sequence reads: CASSLLGGGPTDTQYF. Written as DNA, the CDR3 is TGTGCCAGCAGCTTACTGGGCGGGGGGCCCACAGATACGCAGTATTTT. The whole variable domain, filled in from reference TRBV7-3 and TRBJ2-3, reads GAGVSQTPSNKVTEKGKYVELRCDPISGHTALYWYRQSLGQGPEFLIYFQGTGAADDSGLPNDRFFAVRPEGSVSTLKIQRTERGDSAVYLCASSLLGGGPTDTQYFGPGTRLTVL.

The chain recombines TRBV21-1 with TRBJ2-1; the table calls TRBD1, which could not be checked here. TRBV21-1 is classified as a pseudogene. The CDR3 contains 19 residues. CDR3 residues: CASIPLLAGARGGGNEQFF. DNA for the CDR3: TGTGCCAGCATCCCTCTCTTAGCGGGGGCGCGAGGGGGTGGGAATGAGCAGTTCTTC.

This clonotype was found a few times. V gene TRBV5-6 combines with J gene TRBJ2-4, with D possibly TRBD1 on 6 matching bases. V was cut by 4 bases and J by 0 bases, with 8 bases left in between. The CDR3 loop spans 14 amino acids. Germline V CDR1 and CDR2: SGHDT, YYEEEE. In nucleotides, the CDR3 is TGTGCCAGCAGCAGGGGGTCAGCCAAAAACATTCAGTACTTC. Residues: CASSRGSAKNIQYF.

There are a few counts of this clonotype. This chain uses TRBV12-3 or TRBV12-4 with TRBJ1-5; D unclear. CDR3 length: 13 residues. Deletions cut 1 base from V and 4 bases from J, with 5 bases between. The CDR3 DNA reads TGTGCCAGCAGTTTAGTCGTTAATCAGCCCCAGCATTTT. Translation gives CASSLVVNQPQHF.

The chain is built from TRBV5-1 and TRBJ2-5, with unresolved D. Germline values: CDR1 SGHRS, CDR2 YFSETQ. This CDR3 region has 16 residues. Deletions cut 0 bases from V and 2 bases from J, with 14 bases between. The CDR3 sequence: CASSLGLVSQQETQYF. In DNA, the CDR3 is TGCGCCAGCAGCTTGGGTCTAGTCTCCCAGCAAGAGACCCAGTACTTC.

V usage is TRBV7-9 and J usage is TRBJ1-2, with D possibly TRBD1 on 5 matching bases. Germline V gene sequence: CDR1 SEHNR, CDR2 FQNEAQ (reference sequence). The CDR3 covers 17 residues. Deletions cut 5 bases from V and 8 bases from J, with 27 bases between. DNA of the CDR3: TGTGCCAGCAGCCCGTTAGGACGTGGGGGAACCCCTAAGGGCTACACCTTC. Translated: CASSPLGRGGTPKGYTF.

The table lists this clonotype with a few counts. This chain uses TRBV29-1 with TRBJ2-1; D gene unclear. CDR3 length equals 16 residues. Germline-derived CDR1 and CDR2 are SQVTM and ANQGSEA. The V end was cut by 2 bases, the J end by 6 bases, with 20 bases between. CDR3 amino acids: CSVEHPHGVLFNEQFF. The CDR3 region has the DNA TGCAGCGTTGAACATCCTCACGGTGTTCTCTTCAATGAGCAGTTCTTC.

This chain uses TRBV2 with TRBJ2-7; 8 bases are shared with TRBD1. Trimming removed 8 bases from V and 5 bases from J; junction bases left unmatched: 14. CDR3 length equals 15 residues. The germline CDR1 and CDR2 sequences are SNHLY and FYNNEI. The CDR3 DNA reads TGTGCCAGCCCATCCGGCAGGGGGCTATATGACGAGCAGTACTTC. It translates to CASPSGRGLYDEQYF.

The CDR3 coding sequence is TGTGCCAGCAGCGGGATACAGGGGGCTAATGAAAAACTGTTTTTT. The encoded protein is CASSGIQGANEKLFF. This chain uses TRBV28 with TRBJ1-4; 8 bases fit TRBD1. Unmatched junction bases numbered 6, after V lost 6 bases and J lost 3 bases. The CDR3 is 15 residues long. Germline V gene sequence: CDR1 MDHEN, CDR2 SYDVKM.

V is TRBV6-2 or TRBV6-3 and J is TRBJ2-7; no firm D call. The germline gives CDR1 MNHEY, CDR2 SVGEGT. The CDR3 runs 12 residues. Trimming took 5 bases from V and 4 from J, leaving 9 bases between them. The CDR3 DNA sequence: TGTGCCAGCAGTCCCCAAACTTACGAGCAGTACGTC. The encoded protein is CASSPQTYEQYV.

V usage is TRBV20-1 and J usage is TRBJ1-1, with 8 positions matching TRBD1. Looked up from germline, CDR1 is DFQATT and CDR2 is SNEGSKA (reference sequence). The CDR3 is made up of 15 amino acids. With 1 base clipped from V and 4 bases from J, the junction kept 8 bases outside the gene matches. CDR3 region: CSARGKTGGGTEAFF. The CDR3 DNA reads as TGCAGTGCTAGAGGAAAAACAGGGGGAGGCACTGAAGCTTTCTTT.

This rearrangement joins TRBV12-3 or TRBV12-4 to TRBJ2-7, with TRBD1 matching over 9 bases. The CDR3 is 13 residues long. J gave up 6 bases and V 7 bases, and 7 bases lay outside the gene matches. CDR3 DNA sequence: TGTGCCAGCAACCCGGGACAGGGCCGCGAGCAGTACTTC. It is translated as CASNPGQGREQYF.

This clonotype came up a few times. This rearrangement joins TRBV6-6 to TRBJ2-7; 8 nucleotides line up with TRBD1. V was pared by 2 bases and J by 3 bases, with 9 bases of the junction left unmatched. Germline V gives CDR1 MNHNY, CDR2 SVGAGI (reference sequence). The CDR3 consists of 16 residues. CDR3 bases: TGTGCCAGCAGTTACCGCACACAGGGGGGAAACTACGAGCAGTACTTC. It yields the protein CASSYRTQGGNYEQYF.